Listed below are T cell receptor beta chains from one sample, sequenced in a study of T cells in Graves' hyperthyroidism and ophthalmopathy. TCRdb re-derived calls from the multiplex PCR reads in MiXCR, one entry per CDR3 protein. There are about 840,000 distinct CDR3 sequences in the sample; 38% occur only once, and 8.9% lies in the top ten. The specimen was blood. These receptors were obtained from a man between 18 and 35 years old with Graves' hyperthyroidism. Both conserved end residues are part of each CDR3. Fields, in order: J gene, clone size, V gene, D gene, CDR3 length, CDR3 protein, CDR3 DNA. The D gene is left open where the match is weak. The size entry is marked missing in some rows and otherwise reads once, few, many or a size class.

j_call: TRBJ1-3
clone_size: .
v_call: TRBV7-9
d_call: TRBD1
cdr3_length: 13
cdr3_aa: CASSTGVSDTIYF
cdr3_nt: TGTGCCAGCAGTACAGGGGTGTCGGACACCATATATTTT

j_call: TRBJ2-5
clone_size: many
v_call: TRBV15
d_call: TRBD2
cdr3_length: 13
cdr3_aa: CATGGGTQETQYF
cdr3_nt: TGTGCCACCGGGGGGGGGACTCAAGAGACCCAGTACTTC

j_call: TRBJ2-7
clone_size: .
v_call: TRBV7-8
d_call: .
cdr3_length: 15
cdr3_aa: CASSLARDGSYEQYF
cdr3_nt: TGTGCCAGCAGCTTAGCGAGGGACGGGTCCTACGAGCAGTACTTC

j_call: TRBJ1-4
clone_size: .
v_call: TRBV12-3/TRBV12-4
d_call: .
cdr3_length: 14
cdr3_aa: CASSSYSRNEKLFF
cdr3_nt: TGTGCCAGCAGTTCCTACAGTCGTAATGAAAAACTGTTTTTT

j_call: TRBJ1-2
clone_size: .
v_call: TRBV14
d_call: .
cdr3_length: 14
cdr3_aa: CASSWDMQWDGYTF
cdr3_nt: TGTGCCAGCAGTTGGGACATGCAGTGGGATGGCTACACCTTC

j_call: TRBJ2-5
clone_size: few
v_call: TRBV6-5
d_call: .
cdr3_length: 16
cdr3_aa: CASSQSTGTAQETQYF
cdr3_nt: TGTGCCAGCAGTCAATCTACCGGGACTGCCCAAGAGACCCAGTACTTC

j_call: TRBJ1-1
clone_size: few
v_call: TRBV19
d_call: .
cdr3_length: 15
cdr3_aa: CASSTGTVMNTEAFF
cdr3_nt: TGTGCCAGTAGTACCGGTACTGTCATGAACACTGAAGCTTTCTTT

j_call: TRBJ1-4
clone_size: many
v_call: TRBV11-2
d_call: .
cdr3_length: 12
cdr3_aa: CASSTHRRKLFF
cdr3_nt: TGTGCCAGCAGCACACATCGCAGAAAACTGTTTTTT

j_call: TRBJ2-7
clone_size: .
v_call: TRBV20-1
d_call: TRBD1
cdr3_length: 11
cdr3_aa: CSAQGWYEQYF
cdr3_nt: TGCAGTGCACAGGGGTGGTACGAGCAGTACTTC

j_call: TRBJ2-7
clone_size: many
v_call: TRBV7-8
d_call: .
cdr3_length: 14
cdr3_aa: CASSLEGAHYEQYF
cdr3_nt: TGTGCCAGCAGCTTAGAAGGGGCCCACTACGAGCAGTACTTC

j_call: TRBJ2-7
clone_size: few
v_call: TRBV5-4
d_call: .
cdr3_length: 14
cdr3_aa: CASSMRQGGHEQYF
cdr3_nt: TGTGCCAGCAGCATGCGACAGGGAGGGCACGAGCAGTACTTC

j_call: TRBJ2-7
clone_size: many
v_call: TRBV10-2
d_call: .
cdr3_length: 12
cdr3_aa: CASSGGAHEQYF
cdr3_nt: TGCGCCAGCAGTGGGGGTGCCCACGAGCAGTACTTC

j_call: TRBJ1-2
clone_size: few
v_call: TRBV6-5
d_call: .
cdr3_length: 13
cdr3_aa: CASREGLVRGYTF
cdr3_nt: TGTGCCAGCAGGGAGGGATTAGTAAGAGGCTACACCTTC

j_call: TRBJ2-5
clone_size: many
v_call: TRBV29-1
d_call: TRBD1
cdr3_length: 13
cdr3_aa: CSADRGLEETQYF
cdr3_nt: TGCAGCGCTGACAGGGGGCTTGAAGAGACCCAGTACTTC

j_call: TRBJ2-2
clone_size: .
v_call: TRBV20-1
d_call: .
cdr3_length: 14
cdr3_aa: CSARDRGLTGELFF
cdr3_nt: TGCAGTGCTAGAGATCGGGGATTGACCGGGGAGCTGTTTTTT

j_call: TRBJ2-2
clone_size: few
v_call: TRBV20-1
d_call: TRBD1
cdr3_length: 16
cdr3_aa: CSARDPGQGDGGELFF
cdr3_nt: TGCAGTGCTAGAGACCCGGGACAGGGTGATGGCGGGGAGCTGTTTTTT

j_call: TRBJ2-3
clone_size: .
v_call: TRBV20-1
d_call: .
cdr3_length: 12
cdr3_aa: CSVFVRTDTQYF
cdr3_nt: TGCAGTGTTTTCGTCCGCACAGATACGCAGTATTTT

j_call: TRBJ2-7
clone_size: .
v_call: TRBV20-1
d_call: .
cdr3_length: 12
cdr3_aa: CSVQEAAGEQYF
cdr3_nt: TGCAGTGTTCAGGAGGCAGCTGGGGAGCAGTACTTC

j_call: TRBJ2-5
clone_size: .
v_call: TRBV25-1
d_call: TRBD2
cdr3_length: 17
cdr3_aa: CASSDVPGLAPQETQYF
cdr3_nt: TGTGCCAGCAGTGACGTACCGGGACTAGCTCCTCAAGAGACCCAGTACTTC

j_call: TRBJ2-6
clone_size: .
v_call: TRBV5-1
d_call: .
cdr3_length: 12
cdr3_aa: CASSWGDSFLTF
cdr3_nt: TGCGCCAGCAGCTGGGGGGACAGCTTCCTGACTTTC

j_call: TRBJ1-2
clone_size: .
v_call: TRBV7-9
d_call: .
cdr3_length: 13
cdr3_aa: CASSSQSHYGYTF
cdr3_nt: TGTGCCAGCAGCTCCCAGTCTCACTATGGCTACACCTTC

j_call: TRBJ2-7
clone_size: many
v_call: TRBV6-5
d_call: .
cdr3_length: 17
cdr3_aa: CASSQQRTVLTSYEQYF
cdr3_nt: TGTGCCAGCAGCCAACAAAGGACAGTCCTGACCTCCTACGAGCAGTACTTC

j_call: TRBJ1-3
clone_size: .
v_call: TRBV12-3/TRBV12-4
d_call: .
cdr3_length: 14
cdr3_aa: CASSLAGTVNTIYF
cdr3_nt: TGTGCCAGCAGTTTAGCAGGGACTGTGAACACCATATATTTT

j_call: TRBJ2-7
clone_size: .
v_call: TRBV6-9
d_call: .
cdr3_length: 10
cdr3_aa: CASIIGDPAF
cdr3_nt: TGTGCCAGCATTATCGGGGACCCAGCTTTC

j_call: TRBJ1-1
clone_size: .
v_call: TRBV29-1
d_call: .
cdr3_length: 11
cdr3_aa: CIAFRVTEAFF
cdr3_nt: TGCATCGCCTTCAGGGTCACTGAAGCTTTCTTT

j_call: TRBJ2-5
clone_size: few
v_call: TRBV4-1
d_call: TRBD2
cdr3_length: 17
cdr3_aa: CASSPSTGTSEQETQYF
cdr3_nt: TGCGCCAGCAGCCCATCAACCGGGACTAGCGAACAAGAGACCCAGTACTTC

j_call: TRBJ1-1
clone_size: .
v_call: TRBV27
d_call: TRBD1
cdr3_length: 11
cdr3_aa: CATLDSGGAFF
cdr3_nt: TGTGCCACTTTGGACTCAGGGGGCGCTTTCTTT

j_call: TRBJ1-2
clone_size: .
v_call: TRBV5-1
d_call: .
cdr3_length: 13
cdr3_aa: CASSLGVAEGYTF
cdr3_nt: TGCGCCAGCAGCTTGGGGGTAGCGGAAGGCTACACCTTC

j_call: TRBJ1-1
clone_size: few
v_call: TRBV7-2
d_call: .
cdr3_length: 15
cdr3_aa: CASSQSQQINTEAFF
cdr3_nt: TGTGCCAGCAGCCAATCACAGCAGATTAACACTGAAGCTTTCTTT

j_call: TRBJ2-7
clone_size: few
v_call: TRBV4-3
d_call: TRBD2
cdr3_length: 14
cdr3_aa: CASSQISGAYEQYF
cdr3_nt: TGCGCCAGCAGCCAGATTAGCGGGGCCTACGAGCAGTACTTC

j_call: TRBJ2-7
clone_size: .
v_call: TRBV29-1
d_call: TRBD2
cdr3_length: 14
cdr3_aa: CRRTSGVPSFQQYF
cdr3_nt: TGCAGACGGACTAGCGGGGTGCCCTCATTCCAGCAGTACTTC

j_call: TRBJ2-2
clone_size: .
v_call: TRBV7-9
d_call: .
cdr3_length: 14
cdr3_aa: CASSPTMNTGELFF
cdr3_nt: TGTGCCAGCAGCCCCACTATGAACACCGGGGAGCTGTTTTTT

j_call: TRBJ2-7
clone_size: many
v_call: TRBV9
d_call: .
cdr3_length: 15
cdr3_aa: CASSVTAESSYEQYF
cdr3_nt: TGTGCCAGCAGCGTAACGGCAGAGAGCTCCTACGAGCAGTACTTC

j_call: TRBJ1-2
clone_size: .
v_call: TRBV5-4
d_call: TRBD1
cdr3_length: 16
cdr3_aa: CASSPAGTGSNYGYTF
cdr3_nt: TGTGCCAGCAGCCCCGCCGGGACAGGGTCTAACTATGGCTACACCTTC

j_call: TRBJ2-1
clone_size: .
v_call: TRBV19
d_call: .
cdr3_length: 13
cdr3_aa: CASSIWVWNEQFF
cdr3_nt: TGTGCCAGTAGTATCTGGGTGTGGAATGAGCAGTTCTTC

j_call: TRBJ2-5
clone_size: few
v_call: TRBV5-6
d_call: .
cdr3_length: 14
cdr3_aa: CASRRRGGLETQYF
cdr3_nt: TGTGCCAGCCGTAGGAGGGGAGGATTGGAGACCCAGTACTTC

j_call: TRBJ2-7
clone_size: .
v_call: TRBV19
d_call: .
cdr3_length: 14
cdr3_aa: CASAPSSPGDEQYF
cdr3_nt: TGTGCCAGTGCCCCGAGCTCCCCGGGAGATGAGCAGTACTTC

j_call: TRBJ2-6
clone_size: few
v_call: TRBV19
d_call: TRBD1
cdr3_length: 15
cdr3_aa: CASRQGGSGANVLTF
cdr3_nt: TGTGCCAGTCGACAGGGGGGATCTGGGGCCAACGTCCTGACTTTC

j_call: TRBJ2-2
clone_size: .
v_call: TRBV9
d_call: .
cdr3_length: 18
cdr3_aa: CASSVEPGAATNTGELFF
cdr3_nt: TGTGCCAGCAGCGTAGAGCCAGGGGCCGCCACGAACACCGGGGAGCTGTTTTTT

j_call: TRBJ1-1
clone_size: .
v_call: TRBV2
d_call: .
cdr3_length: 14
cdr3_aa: CASSDTGYNTEAFF
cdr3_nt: TGTGCCAGCAGTGACACAGGTTATAACACTGAAGCTTTCTTT